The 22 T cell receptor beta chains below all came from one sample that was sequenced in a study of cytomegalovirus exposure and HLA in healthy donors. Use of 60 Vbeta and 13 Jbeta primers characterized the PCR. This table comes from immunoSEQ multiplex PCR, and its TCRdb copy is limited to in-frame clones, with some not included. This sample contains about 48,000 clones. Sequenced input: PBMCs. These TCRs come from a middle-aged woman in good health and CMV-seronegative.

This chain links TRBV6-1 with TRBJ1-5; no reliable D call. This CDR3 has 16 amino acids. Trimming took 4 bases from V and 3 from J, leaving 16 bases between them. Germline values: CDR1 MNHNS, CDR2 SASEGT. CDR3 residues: CASSGAHSSPNQPQHF. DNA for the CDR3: TGTGCCAGCAGTGGAGCCCACAGCTCCCCCAATCAGCCCCAGCATTTT.

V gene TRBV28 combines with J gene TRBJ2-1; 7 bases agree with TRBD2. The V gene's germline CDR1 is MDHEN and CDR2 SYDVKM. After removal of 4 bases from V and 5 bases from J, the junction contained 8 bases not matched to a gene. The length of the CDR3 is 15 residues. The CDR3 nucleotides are TGTGCCAGCAGTTATTTAGCGGGCGTCGACAATGAGCAGTTCTTC. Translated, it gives CASSYLAGVDNEQFF. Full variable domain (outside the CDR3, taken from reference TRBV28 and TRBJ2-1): DVKVTQSSRYLVKRTGEKVFLECVQDMDHENMFWYRQDPGLGLRLIYFSYDVKMKEKGDIPEGYSVSREKKERFSLILESASTNQTSMYLCASSYLAGVDNEQFFGPGTRLTVL.

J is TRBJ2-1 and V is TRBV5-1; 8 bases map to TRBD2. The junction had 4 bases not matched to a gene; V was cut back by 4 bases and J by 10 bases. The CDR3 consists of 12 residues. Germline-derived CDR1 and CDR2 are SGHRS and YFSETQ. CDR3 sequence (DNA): TGCGCCAGCAGCGTTACTAGCGGCGAGCAGTTCTTC. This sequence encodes CASSVTSGEQFF.

The CDR3 DNA follows: TGTGCCTGGACTAGCGGGCCTAGCACAGATACGCAGTATTTT. Encoded protein: CAWTSGPSTDTQYF. This chain connects TRBV30 to TRBJ2-3; 8 bases match TRBD2. CDR3 length equals 14 residues. Per the germline V gene, CDR1 is GTSNPN and CDR2 is SVGIG (reference sequence). The V and J ends lost 4 bases and 0 bases, in that order; junction bases with no gene match: 3.

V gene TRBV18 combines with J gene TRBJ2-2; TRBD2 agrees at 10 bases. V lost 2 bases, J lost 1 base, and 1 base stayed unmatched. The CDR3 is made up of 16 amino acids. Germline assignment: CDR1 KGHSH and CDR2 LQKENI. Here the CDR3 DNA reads TGTGCCAGCTCACCATGGACTAGCGGGAACACCGGGGAGCTGTTTTTT. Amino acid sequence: CASSPWTSGNTGELFF. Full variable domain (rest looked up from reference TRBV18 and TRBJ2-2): NAGVMQNPRHLVRRRGQEARLRCSPMKGHSHVYWYRQLPEEGLKFMVYLQKENIIDESGMPKERFSAEFPKEGPSILRIQQVVRGDSAAYFCASSPWTSGNTGELFFGEGSRLTVL.

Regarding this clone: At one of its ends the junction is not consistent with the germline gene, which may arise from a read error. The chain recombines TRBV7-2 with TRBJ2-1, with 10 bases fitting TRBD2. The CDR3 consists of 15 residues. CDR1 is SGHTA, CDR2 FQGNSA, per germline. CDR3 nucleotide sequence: TGTGCCAGCAGCCTAGCGGGAGATGGTTGGAATGAGCAGTTCTTC. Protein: CASSLAGDGWNEQFF.

CDR3 DNA: TGTGCCAGCAGTGAATATGGCGGTAAAGAGACCCAGTACTTC. Translated, it gives CASSEYGGKETQYF. This chain connects TRBV25-1 to TRBJ2-5; D gene uncertain. Germline V gene data show CDR1 as MGHDK and CDR2 as SYGVNS. The V end lost 0 bases, the J end lost 3 bases, and 8 bases lay between the germline ends. The CDR3 consists of 14 residues.

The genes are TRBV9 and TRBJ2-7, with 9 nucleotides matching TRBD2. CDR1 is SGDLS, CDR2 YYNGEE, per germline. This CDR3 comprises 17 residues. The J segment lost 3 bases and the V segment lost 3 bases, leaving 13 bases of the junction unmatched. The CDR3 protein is CASSGPRRGSGSYEQYF. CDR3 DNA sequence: TGTGCCAGCAGCGGTCCTCGTAGGGGTAGCGGGAGCTACGAGCAGTACTTC.

CDR3 nucleotide sequence: TGTGCCAGCAGTTACTCATTAGCCGTTTCCACTGAAGCTTTCTTT. Translating gives CASSYSLAVSTEAFF. The genes are TRBV6-5 and TRBJ1-1; D not certain. There are 15 residues in the CDR3. Germline CDR1 is MNHEY and CDR2 is SVGAGI. V lost 0 bases and J 4 bases, leaving 12 bases between the germline ends.

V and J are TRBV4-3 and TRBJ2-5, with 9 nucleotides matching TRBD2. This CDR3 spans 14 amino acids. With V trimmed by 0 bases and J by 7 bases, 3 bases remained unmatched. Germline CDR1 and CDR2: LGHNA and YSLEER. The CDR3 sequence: CASSQELAGGTQYF. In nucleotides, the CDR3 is TGCGCCAGCAGCCAAGAACTAGCGGGCGGGACCCAGTACTTC.

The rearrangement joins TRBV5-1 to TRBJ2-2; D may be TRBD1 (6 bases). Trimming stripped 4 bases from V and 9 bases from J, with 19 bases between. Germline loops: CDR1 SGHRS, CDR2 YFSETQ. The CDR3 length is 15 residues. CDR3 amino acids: CASSRTDSFDRELFF. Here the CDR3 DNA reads TGCGCCAGCAGCCGTACGGACAGCTTTGACAGGGAGCTGTTTTTT.

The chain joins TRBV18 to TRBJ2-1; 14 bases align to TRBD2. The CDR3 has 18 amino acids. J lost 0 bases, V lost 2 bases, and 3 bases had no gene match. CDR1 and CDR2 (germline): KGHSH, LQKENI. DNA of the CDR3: TGTGCCAGCTCACCAGGACTAGCGGGAGGCCGCTCCTACAATGAGCAGTTCTTC. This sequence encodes CASSPGLAGGRSYNEQFF.

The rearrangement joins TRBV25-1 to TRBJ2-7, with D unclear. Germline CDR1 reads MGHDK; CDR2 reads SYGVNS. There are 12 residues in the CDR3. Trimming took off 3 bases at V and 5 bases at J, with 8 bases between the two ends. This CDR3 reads CASSDSGDEQYF. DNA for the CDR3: TGTGCCAGCAGTGACTCTGGAGACGAGCAGTACTTC.

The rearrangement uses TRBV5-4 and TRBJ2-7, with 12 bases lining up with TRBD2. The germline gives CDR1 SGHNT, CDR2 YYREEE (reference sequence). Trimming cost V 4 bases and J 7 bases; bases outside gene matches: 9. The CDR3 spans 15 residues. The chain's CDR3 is CASSREGLAGGEQYF. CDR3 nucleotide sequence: TGTGCCAGCAGCCGGGAAGGGCTAGCGGGAGGGGAGCAGTACTTC.

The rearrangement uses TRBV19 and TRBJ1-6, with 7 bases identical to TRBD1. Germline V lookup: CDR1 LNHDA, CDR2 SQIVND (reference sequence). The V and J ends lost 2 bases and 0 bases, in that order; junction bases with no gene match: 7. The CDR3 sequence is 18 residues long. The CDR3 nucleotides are TGTGCCAGTAGTATAAGGACAGGAGCCTTCTCCTATAATTCACCCCTCCACTTT. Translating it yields CASSIRTGAFSYNSPLHF.

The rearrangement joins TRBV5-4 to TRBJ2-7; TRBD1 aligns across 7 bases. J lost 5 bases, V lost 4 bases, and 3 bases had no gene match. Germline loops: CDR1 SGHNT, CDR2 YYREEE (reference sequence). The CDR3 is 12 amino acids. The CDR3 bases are TGTGCCAGCAGCCCGACAGGGCACGAGCAGTACTTC. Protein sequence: CASSPTGHEQYF.

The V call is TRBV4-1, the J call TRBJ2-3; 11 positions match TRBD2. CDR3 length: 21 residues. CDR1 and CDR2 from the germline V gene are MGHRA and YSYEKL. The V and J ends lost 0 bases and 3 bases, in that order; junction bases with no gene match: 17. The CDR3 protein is CASSQEGPEVAGGIRTDTQYF. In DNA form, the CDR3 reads TGCGCCAGCAGCCAAGAGGGCCCCGAGGTAGCGGGAGGGATAAGAACAGATACGCAGTATTTT.

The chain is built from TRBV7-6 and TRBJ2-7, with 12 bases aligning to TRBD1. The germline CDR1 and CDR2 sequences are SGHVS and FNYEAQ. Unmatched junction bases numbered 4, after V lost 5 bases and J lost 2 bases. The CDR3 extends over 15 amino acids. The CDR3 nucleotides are TGTGCCAGCAGCCATGGGACAGGGGGCGCCTACGAGCAGTACTTC. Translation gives CASSHGTGGAYEQYF.

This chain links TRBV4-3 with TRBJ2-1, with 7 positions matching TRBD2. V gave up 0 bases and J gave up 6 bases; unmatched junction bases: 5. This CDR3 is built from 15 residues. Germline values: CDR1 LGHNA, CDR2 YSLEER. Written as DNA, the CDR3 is TGCGCCAGCAGCCAAGAGGGGGGGAGGTTCAATGAGCAGTTCTTC. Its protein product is CASSQEGGRFNEQFF.

The CDR3 nucleotides are TGCGCCAGCAGCCTTAGTTCGGACAGACTAACTAGCACAGATACGCAGTATTTT. Its protein is CASSLSSDRLTSTDTQYF. The J gene is TRBJ2-3, the V gene TRBV4-1, with TRBD1 as a possible D gene (6 bases). V was shortened by 4 bases and J by 0 bases, with 20 bases between the two germline ends. The CDR3 spans 18 residues. Germline-derived CDR1 and CDR2 are MGHRA and YSYEKL.

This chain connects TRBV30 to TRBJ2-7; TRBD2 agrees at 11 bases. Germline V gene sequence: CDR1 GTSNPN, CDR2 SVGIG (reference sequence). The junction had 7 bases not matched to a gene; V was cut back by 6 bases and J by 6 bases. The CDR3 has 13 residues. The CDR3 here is CACPSGRTAEQYF. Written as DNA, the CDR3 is TGTGCCTGTCCTAGCGGGAGGACCGCCGAGCAGTACTTC.

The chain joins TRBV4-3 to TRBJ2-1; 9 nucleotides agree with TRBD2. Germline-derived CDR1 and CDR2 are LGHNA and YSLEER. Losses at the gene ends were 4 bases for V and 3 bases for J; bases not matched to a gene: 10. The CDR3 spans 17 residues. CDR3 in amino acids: CASSLDRASGNYNEQFF. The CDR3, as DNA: TGCGCCAGCAGCCTTGATCGGGCTAGCGGGAACTACAATGAGCAGTTCTTC.